This T cell receptor beta chain was captured by sequencing in a study of metastatic and nonmetastatic thyroid tumors. The V gene's germline CDR1 is SEHNR and CDR2 FQNEAQ (reference sequence). Trimming at V came to 6 bases and at J to 4 bases, leaving 6 bases not matched to a gene. The CDR3 extends over 14 amino acids. Patients had received no treatment of any kind before thyroid surgery. TCRdb re-analyzed the PCR reads through MiXCR. Of under 45,000 clones in the sample, under 40% were seen once. The V and J genes are TRBV7-9 and TRBJ1-2; 9 nucleotides line up with TRBD1. Sequencing was done on a sample of tumor tissue. The TCR comes from a female donor with papillary thyroid cancer or a benign thyroid nodule (not recorded which). Some clones in this sample may be carry-over from other donors' samples. CDR3 in amino acids: CASRKQGASYGYTF. In DNA, the CDR3 is TGTGCCAGCAGGAAACAGGGGGCCTCCTATGGCTACACCTTC.